These 31 T cell receptor beta chains share one sample of origin, sequenced in a study of shared clonotypes between healthy human individuals. Data came from immunoSEQ multiplex PCR; TCRdb stores just in-frame clones and leaves some out. Among some 1 million clones listed, roughly 80% were seen once. The sample consisted of memory CD4+ T cells sorted from blood. Subset given: CD45RA-negative fraction. These receptors originate from a man in his late teens or twenties in good health.

V usage is TRBV6-1 and J usage is TRBJ2-1; 8 bases are shared with TRBD2. CDR1 is MNHNS and CDR2 is SASEGT in the germline V gene. Germline trimming cut 3 bases from V and 6 bases from J; bases unmatched to any gene: 4. The CDR3 loop spans 14 amino acids. CDR3 region: CASSDGTRSNEQFF. CDR3 sequence (DNA): TGTGCCAGCAGTGATGGGACTAGATCCAATGAGCAGTTCTTC.

The chain is built from TRBV19 and TRBJ1-1, with 8 bases that match TRBD1. Unmatched junction bases numbered 9, after V lost 5 bases and J lost 4 bases. Germline V gene sequence: CDR1 LNHDA, CDR2 SQIVND (reference sequence). This CDR3 has 15 amino acids. This CDR3 reads CASSVQQGDGTEAFF. For the CDR3, the DNA is TGTGCCAGTAGTGTCCAACAGGGGGATGGCACTGAAGCTTTCTTT.

The V call is TRBV5-4, the J call TRBJ1-2, with TRBD1 matching over 8 bases. The CDR3 has 14 amino acids. Germline V gives CDR1 SGHNT, CDR2 YYREEE (reference sequence). The ends lost 3 bases at V and 5 bases at J; junction bases unmatched: 6. CDR3 loop: CASSSGQGGYGYTF. The CDR3 bases are TGTGCCAGCAGCTCTGGACAGGGCGGTTATGGCTACACCTTC.

The chain couples TRBV5-4 to TRBJ2-7; D is undetermined. Germline CDR1 reads SGHNT; CDR2 reads YYREEE (reference sequence). The CDR3 runs to 14 residues. V was clipped by 4 bases and J by 2 bases, with 13 bases between them. The CDR3, as DNA: TGTGCCAGCAGCCTATTTGTCCTGACCTACGAGCAGTACTTC. It is translated as CASSLFVLTYEQYF.

This clone came up once. The chain joins TRBV18 to TRBJ2-7, with no clear D. Germline CDR1 is KGHSH and CDR2 is LQKENI. The CDR3 runs 14 residues. V gave up 0 bases and J gave up 3 bases, with 9 bases separating them. The CDR3 bases are TGTGCCAGCTCACCACCGGCCACACTCTACGAGCAGTACTTC. Translation gives CASSPPATLYEQYF.

The chain joins TRBV18 to TRBJ1-6; maybe TRBD1 (5 bases). Germline CDR1 and CDR2: KGHSH and LQKENI. V was cut by 3 bases and J by 7 bases, with 13 bases left in between. CDR3 length: 15 amino acids. CDR3 DNA: TGTGCCAGCTCACCTTCCGGGACCACCAATTCACCCCTCCACTTT. Residues: CASSPSGTTNSPLHF.

The chain is built from TRBV6-1 and TRBJ1-2; D gene ambiguous. The CDR3 length is 14 residues. V was cut by 6 bases and J by 0 bases, with 11 bases left in between. Germline V gene sequence: CDR1 MNHNS, CDR2 SASEGT. CDR3 sequence (DNA): TGTGCCAGCAGCCTTGAGGGTACTAACTATGGCTACACCTTC. This translates into CASSLEGTNYGYTF.

In its sample, this clone was seen a few times. An end of the junction differs from the germline gene, which may be a read error. The chain uses TRBV7-7 and TRBJ2-3, with 8 bases identical to TRBD2. CDR3 size: 14 residues. The germline gives CDR1 SSHAT, CDR2 FNYEAQ (reference sequence). As DNA, the CDR3 is TGTGCTAGCAGCCTAGGACTAGCCTCAGATACGCAGTATTTT. This translates into CASSLGLASDTQYF.

The J gene is TRBJ2-5, the V gene TRBV6-1, with D perhaps being TRBD1 or TRBD2 (5 bases each). This CDR3 is built from 16 residues. Germline lookup yields CDR1 MNHNS and CDR2 SASEGT. Deletions cut 2 bases from V and 4 bases from J, with 17 bases between. The CDR3 spells CASSENGRVGVETQYF. For the CDR3, the DNA is TGTGCCAGCAGTGAAAATGGCAGGGTCGGGGTAGAGACCCAGTACTTC.

The chain is built from TRBV6-1 and TRBJ1-4; no clear D gene. This CDR3 is built from 14 residues. The V gene's germline CDR1 is MNHNS and CDR2 SASEGT. Trimming took off 6 bases at V and 0 bases at J, with 8 bases between the two ends. The CDR3 nucleotides read TGTGCCAGCAGCGGGAGGGCAACTAATGAAAAACTGTTTTTT. It translates to CASSGRATNEKLFF.

This clone has at least ten counts. J is TRBJ1-5 and V is TRBV9; the D is unclear. The CDR3 contains 13 residues. V was clipped by 3 bases and J by 5 bases, with 9 bases between them. Germline V gene lookup returns CDR1 SGDLS and CDR2 YYNGEE. Here the CDR3 DNA reads TGTGCCAGCAGCGGCAGCATCGATCAGCCCCAGCATTTT. As protein: CASSGSIDQPQHF.

The chain has TRBV18 and TRBJ2-1; 12 bases fit TRBD2. The trim removed 2 bases at V and 8 bases at J, leaving 7 bases unmatched. The CDR3 spans 16 residues. Germline-derived CDR1 and CDR2 are KGHSH and LQKENI. The CDR3 nucleotides read TGTGCCAGCTCACCAGAAGCTAGCGGGAGGGCCGATGAGCAGTTCTTC. Residues: CASSPEASGRADEQFF.

Comment on this clone: Other DNA sequences from this sample encode an identical CDR3 as well. The CDR3 protein is CASELRGRAVSEKLFF. The CDR3 region has the DNA TGTGCCAGCGAGCTTAGGGGACGGGCGGTATCAGAAAAACTGTTTTTT. This chain uses TRBV7-9 with TRBJ1-4; TRBD1 might be the D (5 bases). The CDR3 runs 16 residues. The germline gives CDR1 SEHNR, CDR2 FQNEAQ (reference sequence). The V and J ends lost 8 bases and 8 bases respectively, with 24 bases between them.

In its sample, this clone was seen once. It is likely a read error: a sequence one base away is far more abundant. This chain joins TRBV9 and TRBJ1-1, with D maybe TRBD1 (5 bases). The V gene's germline CDR1 is SGDLS and CDR2 YYNGEE. The CDR3 runs 14 residues. CDR3 bases: TGTGCCAGCAGCGTGAACGGGGGAGACACTAAAGCTTTCTTT. This gives the protein CASSVNGGDTKAFF.

The chain employs TRBV9 and TRBJ2-1; 7 bases are shared with TRBD1. The CDR3 length is 18 residues. With 4 bases clipped from V and 2 bases from J, the junction kept 15 bases outside the gene matches. Germline V gives CDR1 SGDLS, CDR2 YYNGEE. The CDR3, as DNA: TGTGCCAGCAGCCCAACCGACAGGGTAGGTTTTGCCTACAATGAGCAGTTCTTC. Protein: CASSPTDRVGFAYNEQFF.

This chain links TRBV7-9 with TRBJ1-1; 7 bases map to TRBD1. This CDR3 contains 16 residues. CDR1 SEHNR and CDR2 FQNEAQ come from the germline V gene (reference sequence). Trimming cost V 5 bases and J 1 base; bases outside gene matches: 10. The CDR3 bases are TGTGCCAGCAGCCGGGACAGCGTCAGTCGGAACACTGAAGCTTTCTTT. Translation: CASSRDSVSRNTEAFF.

V gene TRBV4-3 combines with J gene TRBJ1-2; D is possibly TRBD1 (5 bases). Germline V lookup: CDR1 LGHNA, CDR2 YSLEER. V dropped 0 bases and J dropped 4 bases, with 6 bases sitting between them. The CDR3 is 13 residues long. The CDR3 DNA reads as TGCGCCAGCAGCCAAGAGCAGGGCTATGGCTACACCTTC. This translates into CASSQEQGYGYTF.

V and J are TRBV5-4 and TRBJ2-5, with TRBD1 matching 9 bases. The ends lost 2 bases at V and 2 bases at J; junction bases unmatched: 7. Germline CDR1 and CDR2: SGHNT and YYREEE (reference sequence). This CDR3 has 16 amino acids. Here the CDR3 DNA reads TGTGCCAGCAGCTTTCGAGGGACAGGGAAACAAGAGACCCAGTACTTC. This sequence encodes CASSFRGTGKQETQYF. The whole variable domain, filled in from reference TRBV5-4 and TRBJ2-5, reads ETGVTQSPTHLIKTRGQQVTLRCSSQSGHNTVSWYQQALGQGPQFIFQYYREEENGRGNFPPRFSGLQFPNYSSELNVNALELDDSALYLCASSFRGTGKQETQYFGPGTRLLVL.

This clone appeared many times. This chain uses TRBV30 with TRBJ2-7; maybe TRBD2 (5 bases). Trimming took 2 bases from V and 5 from J, leaving 16 bases between them. This CDR3 contains 14 residues. Germline CDR1 reads GTSNPN; CDR2 reads SVGIG (reference sequence). The CDR3 region has the DNA TGTGCCTGGAGTTCGTGGGCGGGTTATGACGAGCAGTACTTC. Its translation is CAWSSWAGYDEQYF.

As concerns this clone: This sample also contains other DNA sequences that code for the same CDR3. The chain links TRBV6-5 to TRBJ2-7; D perhaps matches TRBD1 (6 bases). The length of the CDR3 is 14 residues. The V end lost 2 bases, the J end lost 0 bases, and 8 bases lay between the germline ends. Germline V lookup: CDR1 MNHEY, CDR2 SVGAGI. CDR3 protein: CASSYKQGSYEQYF. CDR3 nucleotides: TGTGCCAGCAGTTACAAACAGGGCTCCTACGAGCAGTACTTC.

This clone was seen only once. The gene calls are TRBV6-1 and TRBJ2-7, with no clear D. Germline CDR1 reads MNHNS; CDR2 reads SASEGT. V dropped 2 bases and J dropped 5 bases, with 16 bases sitting between them. This CDR3 comprises 15 residues. The DNA for the CDR3 is TGTGCCAGCAGTGAACAGAGTCGAGCGAGGAACGAGCAGTACTTC. As protein: CASSEQSRARNEQYF.

This clone was found once. The V gene is TRBV28, the J gene TRBJ1-6, with 8 bases aligning to TRBD1. This CDR3 region has 14 residues. Germline V gives CDR1 MDHEN, CDR2 SYDVKM. The junction had 10 bases not matched to a gene; V was cut back by 11 bases and J by 7 bases. The DNA of the CDR3 is TGTGCCGGTACGCGGCAGGGGGCCAATTCACCCCTCCACTTT. It specifies CAGTRQGANSPLHF.

The chain is built from TRBV21-1 and TRBJ2-7; the table's TRBD2 call for D was not verified on the DNA. TRBV21-1 represents a pseudogene. The CDR3 is made up of 14 amino acids. CDR3 DNA: TGTGCCAGCAGCCTAGAACGGGGGGGCGACGAGCAGTACTTC. Its translation is CASSLERGGDEQYF.

This chain uses TRBV23-1 with TRBJ1-1; D remains ambiguous. TRBV23-1 is filed as an ORF, its function uncertain. CDR3 length equals 15 residues. With 0 bases removed from V and 0 bases from J, the gap between germline ends came to 8 bases. CDR3 coding DNA: TGCGCCAGCAGTCAATCGCCAGTTATGAACACTGAAGCTTTCTTT. As protein: CASSQSPVMNTEAFF.

CDR3 sequence (DNA): TGTGCCAGCAGAGCGGGAGTAGGCAATGAGCAGTTCTTC. This encodes CASRAGVGNEQFF. V is TRBV5-4 and J is TRBJ2-1; TRBD2 agrees at 8 bases. The CDR3 runs to 13 residues. Germline CDR1 is SGHNT and CDR2 is YYREEE (reference sequence). Trimming at V came to 5 bases and at J to 6 bases, leaving 4 bases not matched to a gene.

This chain links TRBV6-5 with TRBJ2-1, with no clear D. From germline, CDR1 is MNHEY and CDR2 SVGAGI. The CDR3 is 15 amino acids. The V end lost 2 bases, the J end lost 5 bases, and 13 bases lay between the germline ends. The CDR3 DNA follows: TGTGCCAGCAGTTACGGGGTGTTGGGGAACAATGAGCAGTTCTTC. It translates to CASSYGVLGNNEQFF.

There are a few counts of this clone. The gene calls are TRBV7-9 and TRBJ1-3; 7 nucleotides align to TRBD1. The V gene's germline CDR1 is SEHNR and CDR2 FQNEAQ (reference sequence). The CDR3 runs 15 residues. V dropped 5 bases and J dropped 4; count of bases not matched to a gene: 8. The CDR3 loop reads CASSLQGKEGNTIYF. The CDR3 nucleotides read TGTGCCAGCAGCCTACAGGGGAAAGAAGGAAACACCATATATTTT.

The rearrangement links TRBV5-5 to TRBJ1-6; D is perhaps TRBD1 (5 bases). V lost 0 bases and J 3 bases, leaving 10 bases between the germline ends. CDR1 and CDR2 from the germline V gene are SGHKS and YYEKEE (reference sequence). CDR3 length: 16 amino acids. The CDR3 bases are TGTGCCAGCAGCTTGGTGGGGGGAGGCTATAATTCACCCCTCCACTTT. Protein: CASSLVGGGYNSPLHF.

The rearrangement links TRBV30 to TRBJ1-6; weak D call: TRBD1 (5 bases). This CDR3 has 15 residues. Trimming took off 8 bases at V and 1 base at J, with 15 bases between the two ends. Germline CDR1 GTSNPN, CDR2 SVGIG (reference sequence). Here the CDR3 reads CAHSFGGSYNSPLHF. The CDR3 DNA reads TGTGCCCATAGTTTTGGGGGTTCCTATAATTCACCCCTCCACTTT.

In this sample, this clone turned up once. The chain employs TRBV2 and TRBJ2-2; perhaps D is TRBD1 or TRBD2 (5 bases each). V was cut by 7 bases and J by 4 bases, with 13 bases left in between. The germline V gene has CDR1 SNHLY and CDR2 FYNNEI. The CDR3 has 14 amino acids. The chain's CDR3 is CASKTGPPTGELFF. Here the CDR3 DNA reads TGTGCCAGCAAGACGGGACCACCCACCGGGGAGCTGTTTTTT.

The chain carries TRBV5-8 and TRBJ1-4, with TRBD1 identical over 9 bases. With 4 bases clipped from V and 6 bases from J, the junction kept 10 bases outside the gene matches. The CDR3 extends over 16 amino acids. Looked up from germline, CDR1 is SGHTS and CDR2 is YDEGEE. CDR3 coding DNA: TGTGCCAGCAGCGCGGGACAGGGCGCCGTTTATGAAAAACTGTTTTTT. Protein product: CASSAGQGAVYEKLFF.